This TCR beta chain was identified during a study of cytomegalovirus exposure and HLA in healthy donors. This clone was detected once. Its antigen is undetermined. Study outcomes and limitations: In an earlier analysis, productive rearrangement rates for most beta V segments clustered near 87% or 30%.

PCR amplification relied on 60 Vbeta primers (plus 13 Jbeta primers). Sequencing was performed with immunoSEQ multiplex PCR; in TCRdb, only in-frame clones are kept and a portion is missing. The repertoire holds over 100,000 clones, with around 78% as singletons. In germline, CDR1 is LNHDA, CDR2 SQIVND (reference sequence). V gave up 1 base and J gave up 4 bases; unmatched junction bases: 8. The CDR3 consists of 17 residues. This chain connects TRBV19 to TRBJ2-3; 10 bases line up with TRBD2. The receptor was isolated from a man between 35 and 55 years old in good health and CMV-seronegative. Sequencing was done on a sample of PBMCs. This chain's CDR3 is CASSIGPSGGAPDTQYF. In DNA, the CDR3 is TGTGCCAGTAGTATAGGACCCAGCGGGGGGGCACCAGATACGCAGTATTTT.